These 7 T cell receptor beta chains originate from one sample sequenced in a study of T cells in Graves' hyperthyroidism and ophthalmopathy. RNA transcripts served as the template for amplifying TCR beta CDR3 regions. The HTBI primer set served for first-round RT-PCR of the TCR CDR3. Each CDR3 protein gets one entry after TCRdb re-called the multiplex PCR reads with MiXCR. The sample records approximately 430,000 distinct CDR3 sequences, about 15% being singletons. The sequencing sample was made of blood. Receptors were obtained from a man between 18 and 35 years old with Graves' ophthalmopathy.

This clonotype was counted ten times or more. This chain connects TRBV6-1 to TRBJ2-7; 11 bases match TRBD2. The junction had 15 bases not matched to a gene; V was cut back by 9 bases and J by 2 bases. There are 17 residues in the CDR3. CDR1 and CDR2 from the germline V gene are MNHNS and SASEGT. The CDR3 loop reads CASSKGLAGRNTYEQYF. CDR3 DNA: TGTGCCAGTTCTAAAGGACTAGCGGGTAGGAATACCTACGAGCAGTACTTC.

This clonotype was detected many times. The chain couples TRBV7-2 to TRBJ2-1; TRBD2 matches 11 bases. With 5 bases clipped from V and 6 bases from J, the junction kept 6 bases outside the gene matches. CDR3 length: 15 amino acids. Germline V lookup: CDR1 SGHTA, CDR2 FQGNSA. The CDR3 region is CASSPELAGGNEQFF. CDR3 DNA: TGTGCCAGCAGCCCTGAGCTAGCGGGGGGCAATGAGCAGTTCTTC.

This clonotype was seen many times. The gene calls are TRBV2 and TRBJ2-7; tentative D call: TRBD1 (5 bases). In germline, CDR1 is SNHLY, CDR2 FYNNEI. V lost 7 bases, J lost 0 bases, and 13 bases lay in between. The CDR3 has 14 residues. CDR3 amino acids: CASTHSGPSYEQYF. The CDR3 DNA sequence: TGTGCCAGCACCCATTCAGGGCCCTCCTACGAGCAGTACTTC.

This clonotype occurred a few times. The chain couples TRBV10-3 to TRBJ1-1; D unresolved. Germline CDR1 reads ENHRY; CDR2 reads SYGVKD. The CDR3 is 14 residues long. The V end was cut by 0 bases, the J end by 4 bases, with 9 bases between. The CDR3 sequence: CAISESRGGTEAFF. The CDR3 DNA is TGTGCCATCAGTGAGTCGCGTGGAGGCACTGAAGCTTTCTTT.

The CDR3 DNA sequence: TGCGCCAGCAGCTTTACGCGGGGGGGCCGGGAGACCCAGTACTTC. This translates into CASSFTRGGRETQYF. The rearrangement links TRBV5-1 to TRBJ2-5; 9 bases agree with TRBD2. The CDR3 contains 15 residues. J gave up 5 bases and V 2 bases, and 7 bases lay outside the gene matches. The V gene's germline CDR1 is SGHRS and CDR2 YFSETQ.

This clonotype was seen ten or more times. The V and J genes are TRBV12-5 and TRBJ1-1, with D unclear. The CDR3 consists of 14 residues. Trimming took off 4 bases at V and 6 bases at J, with 15 bases between the two ends. CDR1 is LGHNT, CDR2 FRNRAP, per germline. Written as DNA, the CDR3 is TGTGCTAGTGGTTCCCTAAATATAGGCGCTGAAGCTTTCTTT. The encoded protein is CASGSLNIGAEAFF.

In this sample, this clonotype turned up many times. The rearrangement links TRBV11-2 to TRBJ2-3; D unclear. CDR1 and CDR2 (germline): SGHAT, FQNNGV. The CDR3 runs to 13 residues. The V gene lost 7 bases and the J gene lost 4 bases, with 12 bases spanning the gap. CDR3 in DNA: TGTGCCAGCACCAGCCTCCCTGCAGATACGCAGTATTTT. As protein: CASTSLPADTQYF.